This entry concerns a single T cell receptor beta chain. As yet, its antigen is unknown. The entry originates in a study of OX40 agonist ivuxolimab in advanced cancers. Study results and caveats: Expanded peripheral T cell antigen specificity was not determined. Clones of CD4+ and CD8+ blood T cells grew by week 6 at doses of 0.1 to 3.0 mg/kg.

Sequencing used immunoSEQ multiplex PCR; TCRdb keeps in-frame clones, though not all of them. The sample includes about 54,000 clones, around 89% of them seen just once. People who had autoimmune disease history or systemic immunosuppression were excluded. Baseline was the first blood sampling point, followed by cycle 4 day 1 and cycle 7 day 1. V was shortened by 5 bases and J by 0 bases, with 13 bases between the two germline ends. Germline V gene data show CDR1 as SGHAT and CDR2 as FQNNGV. The CDR3 length is 15 residues. This clonotype was obtained from an adult with an advanced solid tumor such as melanoma, head and neck, liver or kidney cancer. The chain is built from TRBV11-2 and TRBJ1-2, with D tentatively TRBD1 (6 bases). Sequencing was performed on CD4+ or CD8+ T cells sorted from blood, taken in a trial of the OX40 agonist ivuxolimab. CDR3: CASSTTGKPNYGYTF. CDR3 in DNA: TGTGCCAGCAGCACGACAGGAAAACCTAACTATGGCTACACCTTC.